This T cell receptor beta chain comes out of a study of T cells after yellow fever vaccination. Overall study context: SMART-Seq v4 Ultra Low Input prepared libraries from low-cell fractions.

With V trimmed by 0 bases and J by 4 bases, 5 bases remained unmatched. There are 16 residues in the CDR3. Germline assignment: CDR1 LGHNA and CDR2 YSLEER. This clonotype was detected ten times or more. The antigen remains unidentified. Study-wide results and caveats: Reappearing after the booster were most of the clones from primary vaccination (around 95% CD4, approximately 88% CD8).

They built TCR cDNA with 5'RACE template switching, a step that put in a universal primer site and UMIs. TCRdb processed the 5' RACE reads anew with MiXCR; each CDR3 protein has one entry. The table has about 320,000 distinct CDR3 sequences, 3.5% to 5% seen once. The receptor's source is a man younger than 35 who received the YFV17D yellow fever vaccine. This specimen was PBMCs, taken 15 days after the yellow fever booster vaccination. This chain connects TRBV4-3 to TRBJ2-1, with 8 bases that match TRBD2. CDR3 in amino acids: CASSQDRGGSYNEQFF. The CDR3 nucleotides read TGCGCCAGCAGCCAAGATCGGGGGGGAAGTTACAATGAGCAGTTCTTC.